These T cell receptor beta chains were read from a single sample in a study of post-analysis software for immune sequencing data. MiXCR, run by TCRdb on the PCR reads, gives a single entry per CDR3 protein. The profile shows roughly 400,000 distinct CDR3 sequences, 30% to 40% of them singletons. Sequenced sample: blood. Receptor source: a girl aged 2-15 years with multiple sclerosis. The CDR3 runs from the conserved cysteine through the conserved F or W. The order of the fields is J gene, V gene, clone size, D gene, CDR3 protein, CDR3 DNA. D genes are given only for firm matches. Part of the rows lack a size; the others show once, few, many or a class for expanded clones.

TRBJ1-1	TRBV20-1	-	-	CSASDPTGHRAFF	TGCAGTGCTAGCGACCCAACGGGACACAGGGCTTTCTTT
TRBJ2-6	TRBV7-8	once	-	CASSLMLGHGANVLTF	TGTGCCAGCAGCTTAATGCTAGGGCACGGGGCCAACGTCCTGACTTTC
TRBJ1-2	TRBV20-1	-	TRBD1	CSAFAPGQGAFNYGYTF	TGCAGTGCTTTTGCCCCGGGACAGGGGGCGTTTAACTATGGCTACACCTTC
TRBJ2-7	TRBV29-1	-	-	CSVIQDPYEQYF	TGCAGCGTAATACAGGACCCCTACGAGCAGTACTTC
TRBJ1-2	TRBV6-5	few	-	CASSYSGSRRGYTF	TGTGCCAGCAGTTACAGTGGCAGTCGCCGCGGCTACACCTTC
TRBJ1-1	TRBV7-2	-	-	CASSHGHTEAFF	TGTGCCAGCAGCCACGGGCACACTGAAGCTTTCTTT
TRBJ1-6	TRBV12-3/TRBV12-4	-	-	CASSLQQNSPLHF	TGTGCCAGCAGTTTACAACAGAATTCACCCCTCCACTTT
TRBJ2-5	TRBV6-6	-	TRBD2	CASSTGTSGGPLPKYF	TGTGCCAGCAGCACGGGGACTAGCGGGGGGCCCCTCCCCAAGTACTTC
TRBJ1-5	TRBV4-1	-	-	CASSQEHRSSQPQHF	TGCGCCAGCAGCCAAGAGCATCGTTCTTCCCAGCCCCAGCATTTT
TRBJ2-1	TRBV9	-	TRBD2	CASSVATPGLAGGNEQFF	TGTGCCAGCAGCGTAGCTACGCCGGGACTAGCGGGCGGCAATGAGCAGTTCTTC
TRBJ2-1	TRBV29-1	-	TRBD2	CSAPAGTYNEQFF	TGCAGCGCTCCAGCGGGGACCTACAATGAGCAGTTCTTC
TRBJ2-1	TRBV10-3	-	TRBD2	CATSETSGGAAEQFF	TGTGCCACCAGTGAAACTAGCGGGGGGGCCGCTGAGCAGTTCTTC
TRBJ2-1	TRBV20-1	-	-	CSAMGVHEQFF	TGCAGTGCAATGGGGGTTCATGAGCAGTTCTTC
TRBJ2-1	TRBV24-1	-	TRBD2	CATSAARTSGTYNEQFF	TGTGCCACCAGTGCCGCAAGGACTAGCGGGACTTACAATGAGCAGTTCTTC
TRBJ2-5	TRBV6-6	few	-	CASSYRQLQETQYF	TGTGCCAGCAGTTACCGGCAGCTTCAAGAGACCCAGTACTTC
TRBJ2-3	TRBV6-5	-	-	CASSYSIPSTDTQYF	TGTGCCAGCAGTTACTCCATCCCAAGCACAGATACGCAGTATTTT
TRBJ2-5	TRBV29-1	once	-	CSVEEGYQVLGTQYF	TGCAGCGTTGAAGAAGGGTATCAGGTGTTAGGGACCCAGTACTTC
TRBJ1-2	TRBV20-1	-	-	CSARERETTYGYTF	TGCAGTGCTAGAGAAAGGGAGACAACCTATGGCTACACCTTC
TRBJ1-1	TRBV7-2	-	-	CASSFEAGRPVTEAFF	TGTGCCAGCAGTTTCGAGGCAGGGAGGCCTGTCACTGAAGCTTTCTTT
TRBJ1-5	TRBV20-1	once	-	CSARWRNSNQPQHF	TGCAGTGCTAGATGGCGGAATAGCAATCAGCCCCAGCATTTT
TRBJ2-3	TRBV4-1	-	-	CASSQWDTQYF	TGCGCCAGCAGCCAATGGGATACGCAGTATTTT
TRBJ1-4	TRBV7-2	-	-	CASSLTGLTLNEKLFF	TGTGCCAGCAGCCTTACCGGACTGACGCTTAATGAAAAACTGTTTTTT
TRBJ2-1	TRBV20-1	-	TRBD2	CSARDPSGPYNEQFF	TGCAGTGCTAGAGACCCTAGCGGGCCCTACAATGAGCAGTTCTTC
TRBJ2-7	TRBV7-2	-	-	CASTRGGSAYEQYF	TGTGCCAGCACCCGAGGGGGGAGTGCCTACGAGCAGTACTTC
TRBJ2-1	TRBV9	-	-	CASSVVVADLNEQFF	TGTGCCAGCAGCGTTGTGGTAGCGGACCTTAACGAGCAGTTCTTC
TRBJ1-2	TRBV28	few	-	CASSLYNRGANYGYTF	TGTGCCAGCAGTTTATATAACCGGGGGGCTAACTATGGCTACACCTTC
TRBJ2-5	TRBV4-2	-	-	CASSQVEAAQETQYF	TGTGCCAGCAGCCAAGTTGAAGCGGCCCAAGAGACCCAGTACTTC
TRBJ2-4	TRBV28	few	TRBD1	CASSLGGQGRNIQYF	TGTGCCAGCAGTTTGGGGGGACAGGGTAGAAACATTCAGTACTTC